Following are 5 T cell receptor beta chains from one sample sequenced in a study of blood T cell repertoires in COVID-19. Generated by immunoSEQ multiplex PCR, the TCRdb table keeps only in-frame clones and is missing some. The repertoire holds some 400,000 clones, with about 90% as singletons. Sequenced sample: PBMCs or T cells enriched from blood (not recorded which). The source is a woman in her 30s who had recovered from COVID-19.

The V call is TRBV10-3, the J call TRBJ2-1; D remains ambiguous. V was trimmed by 6 bases and J by 0 bases, leaving 12 bases between them. The CDR3 runs to 15 residues. Germline CDR1 ENHRY, CDR2 SYGVKD. CDR3 protein: CAIRDDLSSYNEQFF. The CDR3 bases are TGTGCCATCAGAGACGACTTGAGCTCCTACAATGAGCAGTTCTTC.

The genes are TRBV19 and TRBJ1-1; 10 bases align to TRBD1. The germline gives CDR1 LNHDA, CDR2 SQIVND (reference sequence). This CDR3 has 15 amino acids. V lost 2 bases to trimming and J lost 5 bases; unmatched junction nucleotides: 5. CDR3 loop: CASSISGTGATEAFF. The CDR3 DNA sequence: TGTGCCAGTAGTATATCCGGGACAGGGGCGACTGAAGCTTTCTTT.

This clone was counted many times. V is TRBV21-1 and J is TRBJ2-2; the D segment call TRBD1 is taken from the table without a DNA check. TRBV21-1 has pseudogene status. CDR3 length: 17 amino acids. The CDR3 bases are TGTGCCAGCAGCAAAAGAACCCCGGACAGGAACACCGGGGAGCTGTTTTTT. This sequence encodes CASSKRTPDRNTGELFF.

This rearrangement joins TRBV18 to TRBJ2-1; the match to TRBD2 covers 7 bases. Trimming at V came to 2 bases and at J to 9 bases, leaving 10 bases not matched to a gene. Germline CDR1 and CDR2: KGHSH and LQKENI. CDR3 length: 15 residues. CDR3 amino acids: CASSPVGEAGFEQFF. The CDR3 region has the DNA TGTGCCAGCTCACCAGTGGGGGAAGCGGGATTTGAGCAGTTCTTC.

The genes are TRBV5-5 and TRBJ1-1; unclear D gene. Germline lookup yields CDR1 SGHKS and CDR2 YYEKEE (reference sequence). Trimming left V 6 bases short and J 7 bases short, with 22 bases between. The CDR3 contains 15 residues. CDR3 residues: CASTGLGPGMGEAFF. Written as DNA, the CDR3 is TGTGCCAGCACCGGATTGGGCCCGGGGATGGGTGAAGCTTTCTTT.